This paragraph covers one T cell receptor beta chain sequence. Participants, 18 to 89 years old, spanned 25 or so US areas. The data stem from a study of blood T cell repertoires in COVID-19. Study details: COVID-19 samples collected from the United States, Italy and Spain covered acute and convalescent phases.

Under the authors' procedure: Researchers report that nucleated cell counts were estimated from reference gene primer amplification. The protocol was immunoSEQ multiplex PCR, while the TCRdb copy is restricted to in-frame clones and leaves out a portion. That table supplies the V and J calls and clone size; D and trimming were determined from the DNA. Among about 220,000 clones, 82% were seen once, and the ten largest hold 3% to 4%. This receptor was taken from an older woman who had recovered from COVID-19. The sequenced sample consisted of PBMCs or T cells enriched from blood (not recorded which).

CDR3: CASSLDTPDSDNSPLHF. CDR3 sequence (DNA): TGTGCCAGCAGCTTAGACACCCCGGACAGTGATAATTCACCCCTCCACTTT. This chain uses TRBV7-2 with TRBJ1-6, with a tentative D call TRBD1 (6 bases). V was trimmed by 1 base and J by 5 bases, leaving 15 bases between them. The CDR3 has 17 residues. CDR1 is SGHTA and CDR2 is FQGNSA in the germline V gene.